Shown below are 23 T cell receptor beta chains from a single sample sequenced in a study of CD8+ T cells in alopecia areata. Described treatment: oral pan-JAK inhibitor, 5-10 mg twice daily. Following extraction, RNA underwent reverse transcription to cDNA, which served as the sequencing template. Libraries were prepared by immunoSEQ multiplex PCR; TCRdb keeps only in-frame clonotypes and omits some of them. This table holds about 190,000 clones, roughly three fifths found once. Material: CD8+ T cells sorted from blood, obtained at week 24, from a patient treated with tofacitinib. These receptors all come from a human donor with alopecia areata.

This rearrangement joins TRBV30 to TRBJ1-5; no firm D call. CDR3 length equals 13 residues. Trimming pared 0 bases from V and 9 bases from J, leaving 12 bases between. Looked up from germline, CDR1 is GTSNPN and CDR2 is SVGIG (reference sequence). The DNA of the CDR3 is TGTGCCTGGAGTGTATACGGACGAGGGCCCCAGCATTTT. Protein sequence: CAWSVYGRGPQHF.

This clone was seen a few times. V and J are TRBV15 and TRBJ2-7; a weak D match, TRBD2 (6 bases). Germline loops: CDR1 LNHNV, CDR2 YYDKDF (reference sequence). The CDR3 has 13 residues. With 0 bases removed from V and 6 bases from J, the gap between germline ends came to 9 bases. CDR3 amino acids: CATSRDLGGEQYF. CDR3 sequence (DNA): TGTGCCACCAGCAGAGATTTGGGGGGCGAGCAGTACTTC.

This clone has more than one count but fewer than ten. V usage is TRBV18 and J usage is TRBJ2-2; D might be TRBD1 (5 bases). From germline, CDR1 is KGHSH and CDR2 LQKENI. V dropped 4 bases and J dropped 0 bases, with 9 bases sitting between them. The CDR3 consists of 15 residues. CDR3: CASSLTTANTGELFF. The CDR3 DNA reads as TGTGCCAGCTCACTTACGACAGCGAACACCGGGGAGCTGTTTTTT.

CDR3 sequence: CASSEFQGLSGANVLTF. The CDR3 DNA sequence: TGTGCCAGCAGTGAATTCCAGGGCCTCTCTGGGGCCAACGTCCTGACTTTC. The chain is built from TRBV6-1 and TRBJ2-6; tentative D call: TRBD1 (5 bases). V was shortened by 2 bases and J by 0 bases, with 11 bases between the two germline ends. This CDR3 is built from 17 residues. Germline V gene lookup returns CDR1 MNHNS and CDR2 SASEGT.

The chain uses TRBV7-9 and TRBJ2-2, with 8 bases fitting TRBD1. The germline CDR1 and CDR2 sequences are SEHNR and FQNEAQ (reference sequence). After removal of 5 bases from V and 6 bases from J, the junction contained 5 bases not matched to a gene. The CDR3 has 14 amino acids. CDR3 residues: CASSSSGGSGELFF. For the CDR3, the DNA is TGTGCCAGCAGCAGTTCAGGGGGCTCCGGGGAGCTGTTTTTT.

The chain combines TRBV15 with TRBJ2-2, with 15 bases identical to TRBD2. Germline CDR1 reads LNHNV; CDR2 reads YYDKDF (reference sequence). V dropped 8 bases and J dropped 5; count of bases not matched to a gene: 12. This CDR3 spans 18 amino acids. The chain's CDR3 is CATGLGLAGGASTGELFF. The DNA for the CDR3 is TGTGCCACCGGGTTGGGACTAGCGGGGGGCGCCAGTACCGGGGAGCTGTTTTTT.

In its sample, this clone was seen a few times. V is TRBV29-1 and J is TRBJ1-5; no reliable D call. The CDR3 extends over 13 amino acids. Germline CDR1 and CDR2: SQVTM and ANQGSEA. Trimming left V 6 bases short and J 0 bases short, with 9 bases between. The CDR3: CSVSGDSNQPQHF. In DNA, the CDR3 is TGCAGCGTCTCAGGAGATAGCAATCAGCCCCAGCATTTT.

Here the CDR3 reads CATSRDRGASGELFF. Here the CDR3 DNA reads TGTGCCACCAGCAGAGACCGGGGGGCCTCAGGGGAGCTGTTTTTT. The rearrangement uses TRBV15 and TRBJ2-2; weak D call: TRBD2 (7 bases). Trimming took 0 bases from V and 8 from J, leaving 13 bases between them. CDR3 length equals 15 residues. Germline CDR1 is LNHNV and CDR2 is YYDKDF (reference sequence).

This clone was recorded only once. The sample holds other DNA sequences that translate to the same CDR3. The rearrangement joins TRBV5-1 to TRBJ2-7; the match to TRBD1 covers 7 bases. Trimming took 4 bases from V and 1 from J; bases not matched to a gene: 2. The CDR3 is made up of 13 amino acids. Per the germline V gene, CDR1 is SGHRS and CDR2 is YFSETQ. The CDR3 protein is CASSETGSYEQYF. In DNA, the CDR3 is TGCGCCAGCAGCGAGACAGGGTCCTACGAGCAGTACTTC.

As concerns this clone: Other DNA sequences from this sample encode an identical CDR3 as well. The CDR3 nucleotides are TGTGCCAGCAGCCCTGGGACAACTCAAGAGACCCAGTACTTC. Its protein is CASSPGTTQETQYF. The chain has TRBV27 and TRBJ2-5, with D possibly TRBD1 on 6 matching bases. Deletions cut 6 bases from V and 2 bases from J, with 13 bases between. This CDR3 is 14 amino acids long. Germline values: CDR1 MNHEY, CDR2 SMNVEV (reference sequence).

This clone came up a few times. J is TRBJ2-7 and V is TRBV29-1, with D possibly being TRBD1 (6 bases). Germline V gene lookup returns CDR1 SQVTM and CDR2 ANQGSEA. V gave up 8 bases and J gave up 1 base, with 9 bases separating them. This CDR3 has 11 amino acids. DNA for the CDR3: TGCAGCTTTCAGGGGTCCTACGAGCAGTACTTC. Its translation: CSFQGSYEQYF.

This clone was counted between two and nine times. This rearrangement joins TRBV21-1 to TRBJ1-5. TRBV21-1 is termed a pseudogene. The CDR3 is made up of 13 amino acids. In DNA form, the CDR3 reads TGTGCCAGCAGCAAAGGGGGGAATCAGCCCCAGCATTTT. Translating gives CASSKGGNQPQHF.

The chain recombines TRBV6-1 with TRBJ2-7; D not resolved. This CDR3 region has 15 residues. Germline-derived CDR1 and CDR2 are MNHNS and SASEGT. V was cut by 2 bases and J by 3 bases, with 14 bases left in between. As DNA, the CDR3 is TGTGCCAGCAGTGAAACACTTGGCCGTATCTACGAGCAGTACTTC. It encodes CASSETLGRIYEQYF.

The V and J genes are TRBV30 and TRBJ2-5; 7 bases align to TRBD2. Germline CDR1 GTSNPN, CDR2 SVGIG (reference sequence). The length of the CDR3 is 13 residues. After removal of 0 bases from V and 5 bases from J, the junction contained 3 bases not matched to a gene. CDR3 sequence: CAWSVLARETQYF. CDR3 nucleotides: TGTGCCTGGAGTGTACTAGCGCGGGAGACCCAGTACTTC.

The V gene is TRBV7-9, the J gene TRBJ2-7; 9 nucleotides line up with TRBD1. Per germline, CDR1 SEHNR and CDR2 FQNEAQ (reference sequence). The CDR3 has 15 amino acids. Trimming at V came to 1 base and at J to 1 base, leaving 2 bases not matched to a gene. CDR3 sequence: CASSLGQGVSYEQYF. The CDR3 bases are TGTGCCAGCAGCTTAGGACAGGGGGTTTCCTACGAGCAGTACTTC.

J is TRBJ2-1 and V is TRBV27, with 10 bases identical to TRBD1. Germline-derived CDR1 and CDR2 are MNHEY and SMNVEV (reference sequence). The CDR3 loop spans 15 amino acids. Trimming took 5 bases from V and 5 from J; bases not matched to a gene: 6. CDR3 in DNA: TGTGCCAGCAGTCCCGGGACAGGGGTCAACAATGAGCAGTTCTTC. Translation: CASSPGTGVNNEQFF.

This clone was seen a handful of times. This sequence joins TRBV27 and TRBJ2-1; no firm D call. The germline V gene has CDR1 MNHEY and CDR2 SMNVEV (reference sequence). CDR3 length: 11 residues. V lost 6 bases, J lost 4 bases, and 4 bases lay in between. The CDR3 reads CASRTYNEQFF. In DNA, the CDR3 is TGTGCCAGCAGGACTTACAATGAGCAGTTCTTC.

The chain combines TRBV6-6 with TRBJ2-5, with 7 bases fitting TRBD1. This CDR3 spans 12 amino acids. Germline assignment: CDR1 MNHNY and CDR2 SVGAGI (reference sequence). Trimming cost V 8 bases and J 3 bases; bases outside gene matches: 3. The chain's CDR3 is CASLGTEETQYF. The CDR3 DNA reads TGTGCCAGCCTTGGGACAGAAGAGACCCAGTACTTC.

V is TRBV15 and J is TRBJ1-1, with 7 nucleotides matching TRBD1. Germline V gives CDR1 LNHNV, CDR2 YYDKDF (reference sequence). V trimming: 1 base; J trimming: 1 base; junction bases outside the gene matches: 0. The CDR3 extends over 14 amino acids. The CDR3, as DNA: TGTGCCACCAGCAGAGGGACAGGGAACACTGAAGCTTTCTTT. Its protein is CATSRGTGNTEAFF.

This chain joins TRBV5-6 and TRBJ2-7, with a possible D match to TRBD1 (5 bases). The V end lost 4 bases, the J end lost 1 base, and 9 bases lay between the germline ends. CDR1 SGHDT and CDR2 YYEEEE come from the germline V gene. This CDR3 spans 13 amino acids. CDR3 residues: CASSKGISYEQYF. The CDR3 DNA sequence: TGTGCCAGCAGCAAGGGGATTTCCTACGAGCAGTACTTC.

The CDR3 spells CSATQGPNYGYTF. For the CDR3, the DNA is TGCAGCGCGACACAGGGCCCTAACTATGGCTACACCTTC. The chain has TRBV29-1 and TRBJ1-2, with TRBD1 as a possible D gene (6 bases). CDR1 is SQVTM, CDR2 ANQGSEA, per germline. CDR3 length equals 13 residues. Trimming pared 7 bases from V and 0 bases from J, leaving 12 bases between.

This chain links TRBV6-5 with TRBJ2-7; TRBD1 or TRBD2 may be the D gene (6 bases each). Germline CDR1 reads MNHEY; CDR2 reads SVGAGI. With 2 bases removed from V and 2 bases from J, the gap between germline ends came to 10 bases. The CDR3 consists of 14 residues. Written as DNA, the CDR3 is TGTGCCAGCAGTTACGGGGGGCCCACCTACGAGCAGTACTTC. Protein: CASSYGGPTYEQYF.

The chain has TRBV25-1 and TRBJ1-2; D not resolved. V was clipped by 4 bases and J by 5 bases, with 8 bases between them. This CDR3 has 12 amino acids. Per germline, CDR1 MGHDK and CDR2 SYGVNS. As DNA, the CDR3 is TGTGCCAGCAGTGGATATCTTTATGGCTACACCTTC. It encodes CASSGYLYGYTF.